The present T cell receptor beta chain was sequenced within a study of human T cells and chemical hapten exposure. TCRdb analysed the RACE reads with MiXCR anew, one entry per CDR3 protein. The data hold tens of thousands of distinct CDR3 sequences, with around 10% observed a single time. This CDR3 is built from 13 residues. Germline lookup yields CDR1 SGHAT and CDR2 FQNNGV. The V and J ends lost 5 bases and 1 base respectively, with 8 bases between them. Time point meaning: patch test 1, 2 weeks after DPC sensitization. Treatment here: therapeutic diphenylcyclopropenone sensitization with weekly scalp DPC.

Sequenced material: whole blood, taken in connection with sensitization to the hapten diphenylcyclopropenone (DPC). This sequence joins TRBV11-2 and TRBJ1-1; a possible D gene is TRBD1 (6 bases). This sequence was found in a woman aged 45-65 years with alopecia areata. Some clones in this sample may be carry-over from other donors' samples. The CDR3 protein is CASSKQGNTEAFF. Here the CDR3 DNA reads TGTGCCAGCAGCAAACAGGGGAACACTGAAGCTTTCTTT.